The entry below describes one TCR beta chain. Sequenced by immunoSEQ multiplex PCR; TCRdb stores in-frame clones only, minus some. The top ten hold 2% to 2.5% of the sample, which has fewer than 65,000 clones, 90% to 95% seen once. The sample originates from a study of T cell changes during pregnancy in multiple sclerosis. The V and J ends lost 6 bases and 5 bases, in that order; junction bases with no gene match: 24. The CDR3 consists of 21 residues. The germline V gene encodes CDR1 LGHNT and CDR2 FRNRAP. The gene calls are TRBV12-5 and TRBJ2-1; the match to TRBD1 covers 11 bases. The input for sequencing was peripheral blood, taken in the third trimester of pregnancy. The sequence derives from a female donor in good health, enrolled as a control in a pregnancy study. The CDR3 protein is CASGRTGGVLQAGGRHNEQFF. The CDR3, as DNA: TGTGCTAGTGGCCGGACAGGGGGCGTTTTGCAGGCGGGAGGGAGACACAATGAGCAGTTCTTC.